The 9 T cell receptor beta chains presented below share a single source sample, sequenced in a study of cytomegalovirus exposure and HLA in healthy donors. The PCR had 60 Vbeta and 13 Jbeta primers. Profiled with immunoSEQ multiplex PCR; TCRdb holds only in-frame clones, not every one. The sample records about 160,000 clones, over 70% being singletons. Sequenced: PBMCs. These receptors all stem from a man younger than 45 in good health and CMV-seronegative.

The J gene is TRBJ1-2, the V gene TRBV19; 7 bases match TRBD1. Losses at the gene ends were 2 bases for V and 4 bases for J; bases not matched to a gene: 10. The germline V gene encodes CDR1 LNHDA and CDR2 SQIVND (reference sequence). The CDR3 length is 16 residues. CDR3 protein: CASSILGRDRVYGYTF. The CDR3 bases are TGTGCCAGTAGTATATTGGGCCGGGACAGAGTCTATGGCTACACCTTC.

This chain links TRBV19 with TRBJ2-7; TRBD1 aligns across 9 bases. Trimming cost V 6 bases and J 6 bases; bases outside gene matches: 9. CDR3 length equals 14 residues. Germline V lookup: CDR1 LNHDA, CDR2 SQIVND (reference sequence). The CDR3 DNA is TGTGCCAGTAGATCCCGGGACAGGGATCTCGAGCAGTACTTC. It is translated as CASRSRDRDLEQYF. Filled out from reference TRBV19 and TRBJ2-7, the complete variable domain reads DGGITQSPKYLFRKEGQNVTLSCEQNLNHDAMYWYRQDPGQGLRLIYYSQIVNDFQKGDIAEGYSVSREKKESFPLTVTSAQKNPTAFYLCASRSRDRDLEQYFGPGTRLTVT.

The chain carries TRBV29-1 and TRBJ1-1; the D gene is possibly TRBD1 (5 bases). Germline values: CDR1 SQVTM, CDR2 ANQGSEA. The V end was cut by 0 bases, the J end by 0 bases, with 8 bases between. CDR3 size: 14 residues. This chain's CDR3 is CSVEEAGMNTEAFF. The CDR3 DNA reads TGCAGCGTTGAAGAGGCAGGGATGAACACTGAAGCTTTCTTT. Based on the CDR3 plus reference TRBV29-1 and TRBJ1-1, the full variable domain is SAVISQKPSRDICQRGTSLTIQCQVDSQVTMMFWYRQQPGQSLTLIATANQGSEATYESGFVIDKFPISRPNLTFSTLTVSNMSPEDSSIYLCSVEEAGMNTEAFFGQGTRLTVV.

The J gene is TRBJ1-1, the V gene TRBV5-4; D not certain. Germline CDR1 SGHNT, CDR2 YYREEE (reference sequence). The CDR3 has 13 residues. V was clipped by 4 bases and J by 7 bases, with 14 bases between them. The CDR3 here is CASSPDGELEAFF. As DNA, the CDR3 is TGTGCCAGCAGCCCAGACGGAGAACTTGAAGCTTTCTTT. The full variable domain, with the rest looked up from reference TRBV5-4 and TRBJ1-1, is ETGVTQSPTHLIKTRGQQVTLRCSSQSGHNTVSWYQQALGQGPQFIFQYYREEENGRGNFPPRFSGLQFPNYSSELNVNALELDDSALYLCASSPDGELEAFFGQGTRLTVV.

The V gene is TRBV5-1, the J gene TRBJ1-1; maybe TRBD1 (5 bases). Between the trimmed V and J ends, which lost 2 bases and 1 base, there was a span of 9 bases. Germline loops: CDR1 SGHRS, CDR2 YFSETQ. The CDR3 loop spans 14 amino acids. The CDR3 is CASSLAGGNTEAFF. CDR3 nucleotides: TGCGCCAGCAGCTTAGCCGGGGGGAACACTGAAGCTTTCTTT.

This clone was seen a handful of times. The rearrangement joins TRBV6-6 to TRBJ2-4, with a weak D call TRBD1 (5 bases). CDR1 and CDR2 from the germline V gene are MNHNY and SVGAGI (reference sequence). V shed 6 bases and J shed 3 bases, with 15 bases lying between them. CDR3 length equals 15 residues. This CDR3 is CASSRTTQGKNIQYF. The DNA for the CDR3 is TGTGCCAGCAGCCGGACGACCCAGGGCAAAAACATTCAGTACTTC.

The rearrangement links TRBV15 to TRBJ2-7; possibly TRBD1 for D (6 bases). The CDR3 length is 15 residues. Trimming left V 6 bases short and J 4 bases short, with 19 bases between. CDR1 is LNHNV and CDR2 is YYDKDF in the germline V gene (reference sequence). CDR3 nucleotide sequence: TGTGCCACCAGTCAATCCCCCAACACAGGGTACGAGCAGTACTTC. Translating it yields CATSQSPNTGYEQYF.

This clone was seen just once. The rearrangement uses TRBV27 and TRBJ1-5; D is undetermined. The CDR3 spans 13 residues. V lost 2 bases and J 3 bases, leaving 5 bases between the germline ends. Germline V gives CDR1 MNHEY, CDR2 SMNVEV (reference sequence). The CDR3 spells CASSLTYNQPQHF. For the CDR3, the DNA is TGTGCCAGCAGTTTAACTTACAATCAGCCCCAGCATTTT.

The chain joins TRBV4-2 to TRBJ1-4; TRBD1 is a possible D gene (6 bases). Between the trimmed V and J ends, which lost 6 bases and 8 bases, there was a span of 16 bases. Germline CDR1 reads LGHNA; CDR2 reads YNFKEQ. This CDR3 is built from 14 residues. The CDR3 DNA sequence: TGTGCCAGCAGATCGGCGGGGGGCAAAGAAAAACTGTTTTTT. This gives the protein CASRSAGGKEKLFF.